This TCR beta chain was captured by sequencing in a study of cytomegalovirus exposure and HLA in healthy donors. Study overall: Membership in the Caucasian-associated ancestry cluster was found for around 81% of around 380 genotyped donors.

Primers included in the PCR were 60 Vbeta and 13 Jbeta primers. TCRdb keeps only in-frame clones here, not all; method: immunoSEQ multiplex PCR. The sample consists of about 82,000 clones, around 82% of them appearing once. Per the germline V gene, CDR1 is SGHRS and CDR2 is YFSETQ. Unmatched junction bases numbered 6, after V lost 9 bases and J lost 4 bases. The CDR3 is made up of 13 amino acids. Overall study results and limits: The analysis excluded some indistinguishable V segments, including TRBV6-2 and TRBV6-3. It was reported in a later analysis that an Asian-associated ancestry cluster showed fewer N-insertions than the roughly 670-donor mean. Most TCR sequences showed up rarely, but some public TCRs showed up in many donors.

A remark on this clone: Its antigen is still unknown.

The chain is built from TRBV5-1 and TRBJ2-5, with 10 bases identical to TRBD1. This receptor was obtained from a man between 45 and 60 years old in good health and CMV-seronegative. Sequencing was carried out using PBMCs. The chain's CDR3 is CATSGQGRETQYF. CDR3 DNA: TGCGCCACCTCGGGACAGGGGAGAGAGACCCAGTACTTC.